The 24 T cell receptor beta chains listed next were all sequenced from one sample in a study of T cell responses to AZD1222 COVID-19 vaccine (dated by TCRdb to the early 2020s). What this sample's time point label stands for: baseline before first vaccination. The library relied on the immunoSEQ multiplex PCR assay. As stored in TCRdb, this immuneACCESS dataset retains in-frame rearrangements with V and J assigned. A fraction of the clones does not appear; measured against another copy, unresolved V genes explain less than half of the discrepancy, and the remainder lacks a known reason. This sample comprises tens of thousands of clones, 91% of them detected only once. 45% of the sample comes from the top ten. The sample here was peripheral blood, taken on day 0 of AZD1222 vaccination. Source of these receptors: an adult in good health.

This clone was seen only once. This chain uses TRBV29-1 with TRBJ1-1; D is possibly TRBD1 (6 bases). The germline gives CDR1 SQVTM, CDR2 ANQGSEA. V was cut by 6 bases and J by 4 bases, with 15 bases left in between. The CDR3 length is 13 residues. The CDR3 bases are TGCAGCGTCTCGCAGGGGTTGGGCACTGAAGCTTTCTTT. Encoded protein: CSVSQGLGTEAFF.

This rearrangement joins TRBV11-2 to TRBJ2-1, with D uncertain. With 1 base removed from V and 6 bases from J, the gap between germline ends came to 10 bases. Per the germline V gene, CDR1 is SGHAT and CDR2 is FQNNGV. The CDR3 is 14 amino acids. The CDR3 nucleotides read TGTGCCAGCAGCTTAGTCCGGACCAGCAATGAGCAGTTCTTC. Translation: CASSLVRTSNEQFF.

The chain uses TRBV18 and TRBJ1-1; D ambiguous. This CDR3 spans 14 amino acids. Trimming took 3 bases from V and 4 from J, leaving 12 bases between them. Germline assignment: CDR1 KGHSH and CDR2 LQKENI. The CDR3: CASSPAGGGTEAFF. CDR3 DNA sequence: TGTGCCAGCTCACCCGCGGGAGGCGGCACTGAAGCTTTCTTT.

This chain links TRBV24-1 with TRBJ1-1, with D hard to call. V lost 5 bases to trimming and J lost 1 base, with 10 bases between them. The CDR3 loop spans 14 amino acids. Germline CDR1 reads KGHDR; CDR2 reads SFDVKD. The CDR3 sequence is CATSAGPGNTEAFF. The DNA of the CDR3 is TGTGCCACCAGTGCCGGACCAGGGAACACTGAAGCTTTCTTT.

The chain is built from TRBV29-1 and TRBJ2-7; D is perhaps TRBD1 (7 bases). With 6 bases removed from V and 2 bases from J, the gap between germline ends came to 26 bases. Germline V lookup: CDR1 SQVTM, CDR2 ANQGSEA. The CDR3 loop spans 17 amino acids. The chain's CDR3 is CSVAPLLTGTQPYEQYF. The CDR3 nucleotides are TGCAGCGTGGCCCCTCTTTTGACAGGGACTCAACCCTACGAGCAGTACTTC.

The CDR3 is CASSQQQGYGYTF. In DNA form, the CDR3 reads TGCGCCAGCAGCCAACAACAGGGATATGGCTACACCTTC. The chain links TRBV4-3 to TRBJ1-2; D may be TRBD1 (6 bases). The CDR3 covers 13 residues. Germline values: CDR1 LGHNA, CDR2 YSLEER. Trimming stripped 2 bases from V and 5 bases from J, with 9 bases between.

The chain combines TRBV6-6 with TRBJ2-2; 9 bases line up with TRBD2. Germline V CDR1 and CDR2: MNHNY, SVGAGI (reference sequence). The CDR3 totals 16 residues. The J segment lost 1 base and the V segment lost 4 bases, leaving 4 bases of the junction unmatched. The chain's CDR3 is CASSSGSGGNTGELFF. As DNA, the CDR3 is TGTGCCAGCAGTTCCGGTAGCGGGGGGAACACCGGGGAGCTGTTTTTT.

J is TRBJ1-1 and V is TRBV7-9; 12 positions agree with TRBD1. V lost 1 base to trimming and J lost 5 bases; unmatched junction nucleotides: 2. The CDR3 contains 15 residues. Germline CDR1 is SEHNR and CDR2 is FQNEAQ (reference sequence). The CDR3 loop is CASSLGDRGRTEAFF. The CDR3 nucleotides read TGTGCCAGCAGCTTAGGGGACAGGGGGCGAACTGAAGCTTTCTTT.

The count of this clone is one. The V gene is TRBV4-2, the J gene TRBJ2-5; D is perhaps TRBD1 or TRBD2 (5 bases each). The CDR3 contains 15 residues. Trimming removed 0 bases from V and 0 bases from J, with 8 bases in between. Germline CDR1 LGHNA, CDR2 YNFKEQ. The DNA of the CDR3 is TGTGCCAGCAGCCAAGATCTGGGGGACCAAGAGACCCAGTACTTC. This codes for CASSQDLGDQETQYF.

In DNA, the CDR3 is TGTGCCAGCAGCTTGACCAACAGGGACCACACTGAAGCTTTCTTT. It encodes CASSLTNRDHTEAFF. The chain recombines TRBV5-5 with TRBJ1-1; the D gene is possibly TRBD1 (6 bases). This CDR3 is 15 amino acids long. Trimming shortened V by 1 base and J by 3 bases, and 13 bases separated the two germline ends. Germline loops: CDR1 SGHKS, CDR2 YYEKEE (reference sequence).

CDR3 protein: CASSQDPGGTLQETQYF. In DNA form, the CDR3 reads TGTGCCAGCAGCCAAGATCCGGGGGGGACTCTACAAGAGACCCAGTACTTC. This rearrangement joins TRBV4-2 to TRBJ2-5, with 8 bases matching TRBD2. After removal of 0 bases from V and 2 bases from J, the junction contained 8 bases not matched to a gene. Germline CDR1 reads LGHNA; CDR2 reads YNFKEQ. This CDR3 is built from 17 residues.

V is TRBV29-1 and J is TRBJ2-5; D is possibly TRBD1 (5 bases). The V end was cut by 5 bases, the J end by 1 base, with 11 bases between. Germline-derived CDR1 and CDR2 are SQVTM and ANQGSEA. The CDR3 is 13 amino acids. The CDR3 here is CSVNIGAQETQYF. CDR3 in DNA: TGCAGCGTTAACATAGGGGCCCAAGAGACCCAGTACTTC.

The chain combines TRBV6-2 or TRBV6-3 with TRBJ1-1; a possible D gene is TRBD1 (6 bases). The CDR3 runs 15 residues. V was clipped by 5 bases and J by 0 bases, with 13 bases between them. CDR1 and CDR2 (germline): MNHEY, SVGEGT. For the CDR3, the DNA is TGTGCCAGCAGTGATGGTGGACAGTTGAACACTGAAGCTTTCTTT. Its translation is CASSDGGQLNTEAFF.

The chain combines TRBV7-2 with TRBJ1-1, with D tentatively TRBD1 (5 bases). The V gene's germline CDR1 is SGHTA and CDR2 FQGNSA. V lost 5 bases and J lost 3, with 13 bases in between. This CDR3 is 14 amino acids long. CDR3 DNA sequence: TGTGCCAGCAGCGCCTCACTGGGGGACACTGAAGCTTTCTTT. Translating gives CASSASLGDTEAFF.

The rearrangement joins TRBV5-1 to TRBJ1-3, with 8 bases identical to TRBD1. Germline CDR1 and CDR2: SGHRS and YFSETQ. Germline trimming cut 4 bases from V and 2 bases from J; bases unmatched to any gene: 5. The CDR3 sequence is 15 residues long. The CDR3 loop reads CASSLTTGAGNTIYF. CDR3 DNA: TGCGCCAGCAGCCTAACGACAGGGGCTGGAAACACCATATATTTT.

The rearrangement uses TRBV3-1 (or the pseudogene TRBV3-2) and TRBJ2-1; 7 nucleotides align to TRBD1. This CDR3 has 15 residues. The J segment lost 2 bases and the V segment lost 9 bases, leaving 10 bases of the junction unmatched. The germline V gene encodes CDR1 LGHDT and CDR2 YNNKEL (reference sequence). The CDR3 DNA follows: TGTGCCAGTACTTTTAGGGGGCCTACCTACAATGAGCAGTTCTTC. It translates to CASTFRGPTYNEQFF.

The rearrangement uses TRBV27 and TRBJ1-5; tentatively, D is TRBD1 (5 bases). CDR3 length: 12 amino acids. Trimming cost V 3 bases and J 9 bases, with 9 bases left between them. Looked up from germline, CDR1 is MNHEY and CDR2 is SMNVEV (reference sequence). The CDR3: CASSFRDGPQHF. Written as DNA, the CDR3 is TGTGCCAGCAGTTTCCGGGACGGGCCCCAGCATTTT.

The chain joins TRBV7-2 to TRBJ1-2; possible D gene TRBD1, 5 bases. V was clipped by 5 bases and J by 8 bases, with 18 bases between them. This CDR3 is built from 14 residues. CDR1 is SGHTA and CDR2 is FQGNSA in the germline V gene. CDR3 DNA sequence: TGTGCCAGCAGCACGAACCCGGGACTCTGGGGCTACACCTTC. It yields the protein CASSTNPGLWGYTF.

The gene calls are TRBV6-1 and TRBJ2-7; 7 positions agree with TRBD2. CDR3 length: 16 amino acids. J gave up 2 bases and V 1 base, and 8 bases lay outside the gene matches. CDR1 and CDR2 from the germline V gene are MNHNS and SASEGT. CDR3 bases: TGTGCCAGCAGTGAAGAGGTAGGGCTAGCGGCCTACGAGCAGTACTTC. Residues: CASSEEVGLAAYEQYF.

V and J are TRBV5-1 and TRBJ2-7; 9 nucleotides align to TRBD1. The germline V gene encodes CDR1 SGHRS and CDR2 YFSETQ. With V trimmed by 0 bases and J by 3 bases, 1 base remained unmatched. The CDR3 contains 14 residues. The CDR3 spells CASSLETGGYEQYF. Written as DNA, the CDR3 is TGCGCCAGCAGCTTGGAGACAGGGGGCTACGAGCAGTACTTC. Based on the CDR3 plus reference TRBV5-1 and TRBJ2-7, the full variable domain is KAGVTQTPRYLIKTRGQQVTLSCSPISGHRSVSWYQQTPGQGLQFLFEYFSETQRNKGNFPGRFSGRQFSNSRSEMNVSTLELGDSALYLCASSLETGGYEQYFGPGTRLTVT.

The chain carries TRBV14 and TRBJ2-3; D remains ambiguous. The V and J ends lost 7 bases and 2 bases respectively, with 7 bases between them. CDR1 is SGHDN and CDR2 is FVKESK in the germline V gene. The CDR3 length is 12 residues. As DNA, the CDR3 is TGTGCCAGCAATGGGGACACAGATACGCAGTATTTT. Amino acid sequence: CASNGDTDTQYF.

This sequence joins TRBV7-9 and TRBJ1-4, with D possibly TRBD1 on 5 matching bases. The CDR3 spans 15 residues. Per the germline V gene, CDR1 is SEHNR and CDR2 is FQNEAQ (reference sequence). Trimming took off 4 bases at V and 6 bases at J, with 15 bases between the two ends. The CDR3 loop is CASSSRRVGDEKLFF. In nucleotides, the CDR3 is TGTGCCAGCAGCTCCCGCCGGGTAGGGGATGAAAAACTGTTTTTT.

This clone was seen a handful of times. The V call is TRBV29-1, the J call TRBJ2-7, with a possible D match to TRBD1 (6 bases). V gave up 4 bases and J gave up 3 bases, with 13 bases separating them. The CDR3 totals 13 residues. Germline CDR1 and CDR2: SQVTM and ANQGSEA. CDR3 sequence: CSVVGGKHYEQYF. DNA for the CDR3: TGCAGCGTTGTAGGGGGTAAACACTACGAGCAGTACTTC.

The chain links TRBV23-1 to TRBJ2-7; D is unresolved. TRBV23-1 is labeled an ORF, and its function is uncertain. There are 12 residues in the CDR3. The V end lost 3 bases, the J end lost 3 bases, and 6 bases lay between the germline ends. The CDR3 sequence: CASSHTDYEQYF. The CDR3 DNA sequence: TGCGCCAGCAGTCACACAGACTACGAGCAGTACTTC.